The present entry profiles one TCR beta chain with its context. This sample was taken from a study of blood T cell repertoires in COVID-19. Study information: From the United States, Italy and Spain came samples of acute and convalescent COVID-19. Nucleic acid was either cDNA or gDNA, and it came from T cells, B-cell-depleted T cells, or PBMCs.

Original handling: Amplified reference gene primers provided the basis for estimating nucleated cell counts. Repertoires were generated with immunoSEQ multiplex PCR, while TCRdb's copy carries only in-frame clones and drops some. That table furnishes V, J and clone size, whereas the DNA furnished D and trimming. The profile covers 70,000 to 100,000 clones, with around 90% appearing a single time and 4.3% taken by the ten largest. The germline V gene has CDR1 LNHDA and CDR2 SQIVND (reference sequence). The CDR3 is 12 amino acids. V was shortened by 5 bases and J by 7 bases, with 6 bases between the two germline ends.

The clonotype originates from a woman of 80 years or more with active or convalescent COVID-19. The chain employs TRBV19 and TRBJ1-6; perhaps TRBD1 as D (5 bases). Input material: peripheral blood. The CDR3 is CASSPGNSPLHF. The CDR3 DNA reads TGTGCCAGTAGTCCAGGGAATTCACCCCTCCACTTT.